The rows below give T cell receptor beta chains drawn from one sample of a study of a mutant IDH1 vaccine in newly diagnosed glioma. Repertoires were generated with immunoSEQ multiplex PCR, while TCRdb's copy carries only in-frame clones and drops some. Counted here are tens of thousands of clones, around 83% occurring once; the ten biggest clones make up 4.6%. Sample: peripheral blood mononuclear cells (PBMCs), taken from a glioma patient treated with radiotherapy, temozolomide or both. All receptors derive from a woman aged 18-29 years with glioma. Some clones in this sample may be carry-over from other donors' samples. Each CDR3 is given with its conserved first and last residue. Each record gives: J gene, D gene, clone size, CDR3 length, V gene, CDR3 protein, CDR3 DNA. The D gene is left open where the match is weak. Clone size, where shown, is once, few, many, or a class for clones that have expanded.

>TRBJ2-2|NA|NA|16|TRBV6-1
CASSELSRANTGELFF
TGTGCCAGCAGTGAATTGAGTCGGGCGAACACCGGGGAGCTGTTTTTT
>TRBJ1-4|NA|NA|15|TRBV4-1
CASSPDGQYNEKLFF
TGCGCCAGCAGCCCCGACGGACAGTATAATGAAAAACTGTTTTTT
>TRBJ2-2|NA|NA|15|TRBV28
CASSETHGRTGELFF
TGTGCCAGCAGTGAGACCCACGGACGGACCGGGGAGCTGTTTTTT
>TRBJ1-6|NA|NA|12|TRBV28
CASSTHHSPLHF
TGTGCCAGCAGCACACACCATTCACCCCTCCACTTT
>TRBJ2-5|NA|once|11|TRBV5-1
CASSLYETQYF
TGCGCCAGCAGCTTGTACGAGACCCAGTACTTC
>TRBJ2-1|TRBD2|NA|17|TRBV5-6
CASSLGLAGGPYNEQFF
TGTGCCAGCAGCTTGGGGCTAGCGGGAGGGCCCTACAATGAGCAGTTCTTC
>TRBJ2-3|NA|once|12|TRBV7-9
CASSLAGRTQYF
TGTGCCAGCAGCTTAGCAGGGAGGACGCAGTATTTT
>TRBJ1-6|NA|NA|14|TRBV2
CASSDRGYNSPLHF
TGTGCCAGCAGTGACCGAGGGTATAATTCACCCCTCCACTTT
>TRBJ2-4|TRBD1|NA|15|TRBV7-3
CASSLQGVAKNIQYF
TGTGCCAGCAGCTTACAGGGGGTAGCCAAAAACATTCAGTACTTC
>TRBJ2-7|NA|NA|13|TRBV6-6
CASSYPRAYEQYF
TGTGCCAGCAGTTACCCCCGGGCCTACGAGCAGTACTTC
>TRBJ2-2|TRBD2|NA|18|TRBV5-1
CASSSGLAGGFGTGELFF
TGCGCCAGCAGCTCTGGACTAGCGGGGGGATTTGGGACCGGGGAGCTGTTTTTT
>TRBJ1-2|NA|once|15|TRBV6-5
CASSYIPPESYGYTF
TGTGCCAGCAGTTACATTCCGCCAGAAAGCTATGGCTACACCTTC
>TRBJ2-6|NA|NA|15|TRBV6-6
CASRPTRAGANVLTF
TGTGCCAGCCGCCCGACTCGTGCTGGGGCCAACGTCCTGACTTTC
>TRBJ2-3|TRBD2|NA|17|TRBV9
CASSVDPSGGITDTQYF
TGTGCCAGCAGCGTAGATCCTAGCGGGGGGATCACAGATACGCAGTATTTT
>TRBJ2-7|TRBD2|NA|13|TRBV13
CASSPSSGPRGDF
TGTGCCAGCAGTCCATCGTCAGGCCCTCGGGGGGACTTC
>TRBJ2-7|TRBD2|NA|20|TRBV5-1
CASSALGLWVRTSGIYEQYF
TGCGCCAGCAGCGCACTGGGGCTTTGGGTACGGACTAGCGGGATCTACGAGCAGTACTTC
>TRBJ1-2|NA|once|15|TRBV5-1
CASSSVPNSNYGYTF
TGCGCCAGCAGCTCCGTACCAAACTCTAACTATGGCTACACCTTC
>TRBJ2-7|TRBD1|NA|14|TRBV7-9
CASSYRQGAGEQYF
TGTGCCAGCAGCTATAGACAGGGGGCAGGGGAGCAGTACTTC
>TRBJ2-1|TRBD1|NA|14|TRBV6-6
CASSWGQGAYEQFF
TGTGCCAGCAGTTGGGGACAGGGGGCCTATGAGCAGTTCTTC
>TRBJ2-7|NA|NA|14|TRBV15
CATSRDLVGYEQYF
TGTGCCACCAGCAGAGATCTTGTTGGTTACGAGCAGTACTTC
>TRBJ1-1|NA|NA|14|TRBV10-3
CAISESRVGTEAFF
TGTGCCATCAGTGAGTCGAGGGTAGGCACTGAAGCTTTCTTT
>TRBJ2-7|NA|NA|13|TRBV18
CASSPSSGNEQYF
TGTGCCAGCTCACCATCCTCAGGGAACGAGCAGTACTTC
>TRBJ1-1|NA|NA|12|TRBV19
CASHHTNTEAFF
TGTGCCAGTCACCACACGAACACTGAAGCTTTCTTT
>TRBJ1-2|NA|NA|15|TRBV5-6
CASSLGTGTGYGYTF
TGTGCCAGCAGCTTGGGAACAGGGACCGGCTATGGCTACACCTTC
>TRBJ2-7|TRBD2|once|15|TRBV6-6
CASSYTLAGSYEQYF
TGTGCCAGCAGTTACACCCTAGCGGGCTCCTACGAGCAGTACTTC
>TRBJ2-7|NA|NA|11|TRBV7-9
CASSLGDEQYF
TGTGCCAGCAGCTTAGGGGACGAGCAGTACTTC
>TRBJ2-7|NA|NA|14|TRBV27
CASARSGPPGEQYF
TGTGCCAGCGCGCGATCCGGGCCACCCGGCGAGCAGTACTTC
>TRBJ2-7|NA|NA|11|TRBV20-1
CSALTQYEQYF
TGCAGTGCTCTGACACAGTACGAGCAGTACTTC
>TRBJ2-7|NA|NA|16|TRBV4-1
CASSQGAGRGAYEQYF
TGCGCCAGCAGCCAAGGGGCGGGTAGGGGAGCCTACGAGCAGTACTTC
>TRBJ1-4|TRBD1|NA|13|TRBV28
CAAGGQGNEKLFF
TGTGCCGCGGGGGGACAGGGGAATGAAAAACTGTTTTTT
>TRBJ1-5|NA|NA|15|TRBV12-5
CASGLGGVSNQPQHF
TGTGCTAGTGGTTTGGGAGGAGTTAGCAATCAGCCCCAGCATTTT
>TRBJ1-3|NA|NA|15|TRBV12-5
CASGGGRGSGNTIYF
TGTGCTAGTGGGGGGGGCAGGGGCTCTGGAAACACCATATATTTT
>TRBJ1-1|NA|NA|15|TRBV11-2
CASSLEGGKNTEAFF
TGTGCCAGCAGCTTAGAGGGGGGGAAGAACACTGAAGCTTTCTTT
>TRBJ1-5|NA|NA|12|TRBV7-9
CASSYSYQPQHF
TGTGCCAGCAGCTACAGCTATCAGCCCCAGCATTTT
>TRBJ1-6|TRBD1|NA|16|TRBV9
CASSGGLGTEDSPLHF
TGTGCCAGCAGCGGGGGCCTCGGGACAGAGGACTCACCCCTCCACTTT
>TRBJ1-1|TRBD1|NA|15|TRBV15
CATSRDRGSNTEAFF
TGTGCCACCAGCAGGGACAGGGGCTCGAACACTGAAGCTTTCTTT
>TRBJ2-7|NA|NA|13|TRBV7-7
CASSLGSGGEQYF
TGTGCTAGCAGCTTAGGCTCTGGCGGAGAGCAGTACTTC